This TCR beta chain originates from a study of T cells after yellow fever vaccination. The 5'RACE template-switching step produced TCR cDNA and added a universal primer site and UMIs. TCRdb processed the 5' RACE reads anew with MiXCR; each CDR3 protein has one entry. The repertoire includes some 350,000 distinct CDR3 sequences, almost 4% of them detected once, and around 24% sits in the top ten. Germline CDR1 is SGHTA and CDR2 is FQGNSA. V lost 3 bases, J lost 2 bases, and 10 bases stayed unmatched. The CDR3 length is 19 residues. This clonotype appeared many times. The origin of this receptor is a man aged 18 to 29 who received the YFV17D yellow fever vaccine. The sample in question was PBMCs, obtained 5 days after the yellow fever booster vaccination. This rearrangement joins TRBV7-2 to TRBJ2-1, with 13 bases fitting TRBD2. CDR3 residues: CASSFYRLAGGQTYNEQFF. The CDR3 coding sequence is TGTGCCAGCAGCTTTTACCGACTAGCGGGGGGCCAGACCTACAATGAGCAGTTCTTC.